What follows are 6 T cell receptor delta chains derived from one specimen sequenced in a study of DNA immune sequencing with unique molecular identifiers. Genomic DNA underwent 32-plex PCR targeting all 8 TRDV and 4 TRDJ genes. The library had 12-nucleotide UMIs introduced over approximately 3 barcoding cycles, then a second adapter PCR. TCRdb reprocessed the multiplex PCR reads through CATT. The profile shows about 5,200 delta-chain clones, about 11% of them singletons. Material: gamma-delta T cells enriched from blood buffy coat, or unenriched PBMCs (not recorded which). These receptor sequences come from a human donor in good health.

This clone was seen a handful of times. TCRdb records a much larger clone's protein for this DNA, with a difference at residue 8 that likely arises from a read error; the protein given is the translation of the DNA. CDR3 region: CACDLLGKDTDKLIF. The DNA of the CDR3 is TGTGCCTGTGACCTACTGGGGAAAGACACCGATAAACTCATCTTT. This chain uses TRDV2 with TRDJ1; the match to TRDD3 covers 7 bases. Trimming cost V 3 bases and J 0 bases; bases outside gene matches: 6. CDR3 length: 15 residues. Looked up from germline, CDR1 is GEAIGNYY and CDR2 is EKD.

This clone was recorded a few times. J is TRDJ1 and V is TRDV1; D is perhaps TRDD3 (9 bases). The CDR3 totals 23 residues. V lost 0 bases, J lost 0 bases, and 32 bases lay in between. Germline V gene lookup returns CDR1 TSWWSYY and CDR2 QGS. CDR3 nucleotides: TGTGCTCTTGGGGAACTCGGCCTTCCTAGTACTGGGGGAATACGAGGGTACACCGATAAACTCATCTTT. Amino acids: CALGELGLPSTGGIRGYTDKLIF.

The sample holds a few counts of this clone. This likely stems from a read error, as it lies one base from a far larger clone. Different DNA sequences within this sample yield the same CDR3. This sequence joins TRDV2 and TRDJ3; 7 bases align to TRDD3. This CDR3 contains 18 residues. Germline V gene data show CDR1 as GEAIGNYY and CDR2 as EKD. The CDR3 here is CACDTLLGSSWDTRQMFF. The CDR3 coding sequence is TGTGCATGTGACACTCTACTGGGGAGCTCCTGGGACACCCGACAGATGTTTTTC.

This clone was picked up a small number of times. The protein that TCRdb holds for this DNA derives from a much larger clone and differs from the translated DNA at residue 4, which likely indicates a read error; the protein shown here is translated from the DNA. This specimen includes other DNA sequences encoding the same CDR3. V and J are TRDV2 and TRDJ1; TRDD3 aligns across 11 bases. Unmatched junction bases numbered 10, after V lost 4 bases and J lost 1 base. Germline CDR1 GEAIGNYY, CDR2 EKD. The CDR3 covers 17 residues. The chain's CDR3 is CACETVGGYASTDKLIF. CDR3 in DNA: TGTGCCTGTGAGACCGTTGGGGGATACGCCTCCACCGATAAACTCATCTTT.

This clone came up a few times. A far larger clone is off by one base, so a read error is likely. Other DNA sequences in the same sample also yield this CDR3. This rearrangement joins TRDV2 to TRDJ1; D uncertain. V lost 3 bases, J lost 5 bases, and 18 bases lay in between. Germline lookup yields CDR1 GEAIGNYY and CDR2 EKD. The CDR3 has 15 residues. CDR3 nucleotides: TGTGCCTGTGACGTTATGGGTATCTTAGCTGATAAACTCATCTTT. The encoded protein is CACDVMGILADKLIF.

This clone was counted at least ten times. It differs at one base from a far larger clone, so likely a read error. The same CDR3 is also encoded by other DNA sequences in this sample. This chain links TRDV2 with TRDJ1, with TRDD3 identical over 9 bases. The V segment lost 4 bases and the J segment 0 bases; nucleotides outside the gene matches: 11. This CDR3 is built from 17 residues. Germline CDR1 GEAIGNYY, CDR2 EKD. The CDR3 sequence is CACDTLGDGKYTDKLIF. CDR3 nucleotides: TGTGCCTGTGATACTCTGGGGGATGGAAAGTACACCGATAAACTCATCTTT.